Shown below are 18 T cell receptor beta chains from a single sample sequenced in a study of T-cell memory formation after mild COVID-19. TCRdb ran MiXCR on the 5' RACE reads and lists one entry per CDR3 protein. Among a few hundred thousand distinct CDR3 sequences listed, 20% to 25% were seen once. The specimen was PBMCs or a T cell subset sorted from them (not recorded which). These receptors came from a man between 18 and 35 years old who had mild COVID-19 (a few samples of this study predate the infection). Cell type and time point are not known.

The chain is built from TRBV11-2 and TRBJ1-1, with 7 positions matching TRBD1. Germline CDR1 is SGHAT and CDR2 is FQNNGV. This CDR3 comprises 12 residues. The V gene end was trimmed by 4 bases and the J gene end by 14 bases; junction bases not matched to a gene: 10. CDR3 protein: CASSSIGQVVFF. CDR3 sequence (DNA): TGTGCCAGCAGCTCGATTGGACAGGTAGTCTTCTTT.

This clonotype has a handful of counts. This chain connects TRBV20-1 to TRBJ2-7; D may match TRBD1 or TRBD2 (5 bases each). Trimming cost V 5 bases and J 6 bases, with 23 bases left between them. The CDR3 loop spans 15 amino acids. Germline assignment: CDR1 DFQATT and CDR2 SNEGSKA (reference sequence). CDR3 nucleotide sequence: TGCAGTGCTCCACAGCCGGGACCGCCTTCGAGCGAGCAGTACTTC. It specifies CSAPQPGPPSSEQYF.

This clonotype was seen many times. The CDR3 reads CASSQGTGTGGGETQYF. The CDR3 coding sequence is TGCGCCAGCAGCCAAGGGACCGGGACAGGGGGCGGAGAGACCCAGTACTTC. The rearrangement links TRBV4-1 to TRBJ2-5; 12 positions match TRBD1. The CDR3 runs to 17 residues. V was clipped by 1 base and J by 4 bases; unmatched bases: 7. CDR1 MGHRA and CDR2 YSYEKL come from the germline V gene.

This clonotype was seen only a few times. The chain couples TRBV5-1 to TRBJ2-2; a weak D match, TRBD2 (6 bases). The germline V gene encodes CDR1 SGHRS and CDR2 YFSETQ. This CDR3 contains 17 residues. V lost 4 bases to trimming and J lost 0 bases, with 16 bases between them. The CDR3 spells CASSAEVDYPNTGELFF. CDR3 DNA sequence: TGCGCCAGCAGCGCTGAGGTGGACTACCCGAACACCGGGGAGCTGTTTTTT.

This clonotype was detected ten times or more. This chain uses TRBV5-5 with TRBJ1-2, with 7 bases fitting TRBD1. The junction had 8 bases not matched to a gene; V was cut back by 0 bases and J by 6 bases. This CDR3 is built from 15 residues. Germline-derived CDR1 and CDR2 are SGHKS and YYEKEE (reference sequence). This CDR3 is CASSLEEGAPHGYTF. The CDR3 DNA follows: TGTGCCAGCAGCTTGGAGGAGGGGGCCCCCCATGGCTACACCTTC.

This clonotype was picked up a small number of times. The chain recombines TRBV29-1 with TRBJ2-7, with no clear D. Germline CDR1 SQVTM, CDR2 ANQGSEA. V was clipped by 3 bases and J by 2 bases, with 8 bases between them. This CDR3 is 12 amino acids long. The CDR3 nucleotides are TGCAGCGTTGACACCGGTGCCTACGAGCAGTACTTC. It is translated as CSVDTGAYEQYF.

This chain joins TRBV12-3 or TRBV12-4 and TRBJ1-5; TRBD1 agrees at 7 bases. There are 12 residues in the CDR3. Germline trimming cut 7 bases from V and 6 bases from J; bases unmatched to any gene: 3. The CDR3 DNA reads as TGTGCCAGCACCAGACAGGGTCAGCCCCAGCATTTT. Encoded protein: CASTRQGQPQHF.

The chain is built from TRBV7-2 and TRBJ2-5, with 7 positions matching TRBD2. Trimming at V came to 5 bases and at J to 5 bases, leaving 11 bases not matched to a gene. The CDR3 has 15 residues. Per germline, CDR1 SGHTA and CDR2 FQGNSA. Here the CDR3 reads CASSLGGRVGETQYF. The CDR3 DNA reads TGTGCCAGCAGCCTTGGGGGGAGGGTGGGTGAGACCCAGTACTTC.

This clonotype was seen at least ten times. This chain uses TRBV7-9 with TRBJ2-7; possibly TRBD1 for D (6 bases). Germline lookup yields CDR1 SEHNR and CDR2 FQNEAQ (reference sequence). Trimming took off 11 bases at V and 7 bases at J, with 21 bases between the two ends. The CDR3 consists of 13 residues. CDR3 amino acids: CAYRVPEVVEQYF. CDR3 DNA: TGTGCCTACAGGGTACCTGAGGTGGTGGAGCAGTACTTC.

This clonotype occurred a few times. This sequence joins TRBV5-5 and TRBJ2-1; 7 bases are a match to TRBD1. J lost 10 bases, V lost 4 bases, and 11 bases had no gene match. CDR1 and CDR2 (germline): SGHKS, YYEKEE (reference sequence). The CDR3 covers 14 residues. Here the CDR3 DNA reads TGTGCCAGCAGCCCGCCCCACGGACAGGAGGAGCAGTTCTTC. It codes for CASSPPHGQEEQFF.

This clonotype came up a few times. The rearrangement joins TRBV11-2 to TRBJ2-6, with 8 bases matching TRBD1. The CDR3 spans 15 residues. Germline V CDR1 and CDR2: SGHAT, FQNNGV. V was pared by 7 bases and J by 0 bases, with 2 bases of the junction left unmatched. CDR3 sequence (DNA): TGTGCCAGCACGGACAGGGACTCTGGGGCCAACGTCCTGACTTTC. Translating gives CASTDRDSGANVLTF. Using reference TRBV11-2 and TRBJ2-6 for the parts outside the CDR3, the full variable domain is EAGVAQSPRYKIIEKRQSVAFWCNPISGHATLYWYQQILGQGPKLLIQFQNNGVVDDSQLPKDRFSAERLKGVDSTLKIQPAKLEDSAVYLCASTDRDSGANVLTFGAGSRLTVL.

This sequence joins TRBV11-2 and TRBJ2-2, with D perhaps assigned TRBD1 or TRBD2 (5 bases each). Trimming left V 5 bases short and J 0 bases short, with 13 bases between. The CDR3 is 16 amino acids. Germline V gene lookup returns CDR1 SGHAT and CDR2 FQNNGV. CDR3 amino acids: CASSGTVKANTGELFF. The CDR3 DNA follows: TGTGCCAGCAGCGGGACGGTTAAAGCGAACACCGGGGAGCTGTTTTTT.

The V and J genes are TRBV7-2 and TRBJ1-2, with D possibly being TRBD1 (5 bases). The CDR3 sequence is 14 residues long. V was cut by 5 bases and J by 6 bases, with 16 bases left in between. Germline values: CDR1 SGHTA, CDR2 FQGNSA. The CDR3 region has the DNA TGTGCCAGCAGCGCTCTATCAGGGTCGGATGGCTACACCTTC. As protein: CASSALSGSDGYTF.

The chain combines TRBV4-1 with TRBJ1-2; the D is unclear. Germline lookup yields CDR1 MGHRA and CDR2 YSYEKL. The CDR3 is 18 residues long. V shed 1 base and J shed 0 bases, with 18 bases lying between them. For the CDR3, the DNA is TGCGCCAGCAGCCAAGCCCGGGAAAGGGCCGCCACTAACTATGGCTACACCTTC. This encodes CASSQARERAATNYGYTF.

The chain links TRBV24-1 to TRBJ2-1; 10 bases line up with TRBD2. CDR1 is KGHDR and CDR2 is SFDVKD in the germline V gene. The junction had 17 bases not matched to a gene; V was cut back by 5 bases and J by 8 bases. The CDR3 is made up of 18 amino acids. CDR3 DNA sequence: TGTGCCACCAGTGGCTGGAGCGGGGGGGCAGGAGAGGTCGATGAGCAGTTCTTC. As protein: CATSGWSGGAGEVDEQFF.

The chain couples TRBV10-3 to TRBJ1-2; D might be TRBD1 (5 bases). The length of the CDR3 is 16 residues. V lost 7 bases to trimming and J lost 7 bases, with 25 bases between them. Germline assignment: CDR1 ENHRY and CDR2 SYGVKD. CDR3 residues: CAINLSSGDGAGGYTF. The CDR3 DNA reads TGTGCCATCAATCTCTCTTCTGGCGACGGGGCAGGTGGCTACACCTTC.

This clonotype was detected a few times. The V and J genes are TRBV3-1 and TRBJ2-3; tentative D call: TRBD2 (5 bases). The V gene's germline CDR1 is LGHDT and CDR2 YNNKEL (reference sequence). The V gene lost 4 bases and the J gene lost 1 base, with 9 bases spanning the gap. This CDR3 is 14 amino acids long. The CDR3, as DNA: TGTGCCAGCAGCCCGGACTGGGGCACAGATACGCAGTATTTT. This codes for CASSPDWGTDTQYF.

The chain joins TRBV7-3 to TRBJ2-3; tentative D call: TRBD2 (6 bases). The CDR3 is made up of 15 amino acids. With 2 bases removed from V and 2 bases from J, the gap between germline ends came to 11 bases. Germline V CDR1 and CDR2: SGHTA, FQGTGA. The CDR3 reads CASSLVAGLTDTQYF. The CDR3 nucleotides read TGTGCCAGCAGCTTAGTGGCGGGACTCACAGATACGCAGTATTTT. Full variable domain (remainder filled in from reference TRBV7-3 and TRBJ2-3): GAGVSQTPSNKVTEKGKYVELRCDPISGHTALYWYRQSLGQGPEFLIYFQGTGAADDSGLPNDRFFAVRPEGSVSTLKIQRTERGDSAVYLCASSLVAGLTDTQYFGPGTRLTVL.